This T cell receptor (beta chain) was sequenced for a study of T cell repertoires in ileal Crohn's disease. Notes on the study in general: Sorted CD8 T cells held more high-frequency clones than CD4.

In the case of this clone: The antigen remains undetermined.

Measured with immunoSEQ multiplex PCR; TCRdb has only the in-frame clones, and not every one. The sample contains approximately 29,000 clones, roughly 81% of which appear only once. The germline V gene has CDR1 SGHRS and CDR2 YFSETQ. The junction had 17 bases not matched to a gene; V was cut back by 3 bases and J by 9 bases. The CDR3 loop spans 17 amino acids. Sequenced: ileal tissue. This receptor was obtained from an adult with Crohn's disease. The chain joins TRBV5-1 to TRBJ2-1; 8 bases line up with TRBD2. CDR3 in DNA: TGCGCCAGCAGCTATTACCAAGCGGGGGTCCTCGGGGCTGAGCAGTTCTTC. Its translation: CASSYYQAGVLGAEQFF.